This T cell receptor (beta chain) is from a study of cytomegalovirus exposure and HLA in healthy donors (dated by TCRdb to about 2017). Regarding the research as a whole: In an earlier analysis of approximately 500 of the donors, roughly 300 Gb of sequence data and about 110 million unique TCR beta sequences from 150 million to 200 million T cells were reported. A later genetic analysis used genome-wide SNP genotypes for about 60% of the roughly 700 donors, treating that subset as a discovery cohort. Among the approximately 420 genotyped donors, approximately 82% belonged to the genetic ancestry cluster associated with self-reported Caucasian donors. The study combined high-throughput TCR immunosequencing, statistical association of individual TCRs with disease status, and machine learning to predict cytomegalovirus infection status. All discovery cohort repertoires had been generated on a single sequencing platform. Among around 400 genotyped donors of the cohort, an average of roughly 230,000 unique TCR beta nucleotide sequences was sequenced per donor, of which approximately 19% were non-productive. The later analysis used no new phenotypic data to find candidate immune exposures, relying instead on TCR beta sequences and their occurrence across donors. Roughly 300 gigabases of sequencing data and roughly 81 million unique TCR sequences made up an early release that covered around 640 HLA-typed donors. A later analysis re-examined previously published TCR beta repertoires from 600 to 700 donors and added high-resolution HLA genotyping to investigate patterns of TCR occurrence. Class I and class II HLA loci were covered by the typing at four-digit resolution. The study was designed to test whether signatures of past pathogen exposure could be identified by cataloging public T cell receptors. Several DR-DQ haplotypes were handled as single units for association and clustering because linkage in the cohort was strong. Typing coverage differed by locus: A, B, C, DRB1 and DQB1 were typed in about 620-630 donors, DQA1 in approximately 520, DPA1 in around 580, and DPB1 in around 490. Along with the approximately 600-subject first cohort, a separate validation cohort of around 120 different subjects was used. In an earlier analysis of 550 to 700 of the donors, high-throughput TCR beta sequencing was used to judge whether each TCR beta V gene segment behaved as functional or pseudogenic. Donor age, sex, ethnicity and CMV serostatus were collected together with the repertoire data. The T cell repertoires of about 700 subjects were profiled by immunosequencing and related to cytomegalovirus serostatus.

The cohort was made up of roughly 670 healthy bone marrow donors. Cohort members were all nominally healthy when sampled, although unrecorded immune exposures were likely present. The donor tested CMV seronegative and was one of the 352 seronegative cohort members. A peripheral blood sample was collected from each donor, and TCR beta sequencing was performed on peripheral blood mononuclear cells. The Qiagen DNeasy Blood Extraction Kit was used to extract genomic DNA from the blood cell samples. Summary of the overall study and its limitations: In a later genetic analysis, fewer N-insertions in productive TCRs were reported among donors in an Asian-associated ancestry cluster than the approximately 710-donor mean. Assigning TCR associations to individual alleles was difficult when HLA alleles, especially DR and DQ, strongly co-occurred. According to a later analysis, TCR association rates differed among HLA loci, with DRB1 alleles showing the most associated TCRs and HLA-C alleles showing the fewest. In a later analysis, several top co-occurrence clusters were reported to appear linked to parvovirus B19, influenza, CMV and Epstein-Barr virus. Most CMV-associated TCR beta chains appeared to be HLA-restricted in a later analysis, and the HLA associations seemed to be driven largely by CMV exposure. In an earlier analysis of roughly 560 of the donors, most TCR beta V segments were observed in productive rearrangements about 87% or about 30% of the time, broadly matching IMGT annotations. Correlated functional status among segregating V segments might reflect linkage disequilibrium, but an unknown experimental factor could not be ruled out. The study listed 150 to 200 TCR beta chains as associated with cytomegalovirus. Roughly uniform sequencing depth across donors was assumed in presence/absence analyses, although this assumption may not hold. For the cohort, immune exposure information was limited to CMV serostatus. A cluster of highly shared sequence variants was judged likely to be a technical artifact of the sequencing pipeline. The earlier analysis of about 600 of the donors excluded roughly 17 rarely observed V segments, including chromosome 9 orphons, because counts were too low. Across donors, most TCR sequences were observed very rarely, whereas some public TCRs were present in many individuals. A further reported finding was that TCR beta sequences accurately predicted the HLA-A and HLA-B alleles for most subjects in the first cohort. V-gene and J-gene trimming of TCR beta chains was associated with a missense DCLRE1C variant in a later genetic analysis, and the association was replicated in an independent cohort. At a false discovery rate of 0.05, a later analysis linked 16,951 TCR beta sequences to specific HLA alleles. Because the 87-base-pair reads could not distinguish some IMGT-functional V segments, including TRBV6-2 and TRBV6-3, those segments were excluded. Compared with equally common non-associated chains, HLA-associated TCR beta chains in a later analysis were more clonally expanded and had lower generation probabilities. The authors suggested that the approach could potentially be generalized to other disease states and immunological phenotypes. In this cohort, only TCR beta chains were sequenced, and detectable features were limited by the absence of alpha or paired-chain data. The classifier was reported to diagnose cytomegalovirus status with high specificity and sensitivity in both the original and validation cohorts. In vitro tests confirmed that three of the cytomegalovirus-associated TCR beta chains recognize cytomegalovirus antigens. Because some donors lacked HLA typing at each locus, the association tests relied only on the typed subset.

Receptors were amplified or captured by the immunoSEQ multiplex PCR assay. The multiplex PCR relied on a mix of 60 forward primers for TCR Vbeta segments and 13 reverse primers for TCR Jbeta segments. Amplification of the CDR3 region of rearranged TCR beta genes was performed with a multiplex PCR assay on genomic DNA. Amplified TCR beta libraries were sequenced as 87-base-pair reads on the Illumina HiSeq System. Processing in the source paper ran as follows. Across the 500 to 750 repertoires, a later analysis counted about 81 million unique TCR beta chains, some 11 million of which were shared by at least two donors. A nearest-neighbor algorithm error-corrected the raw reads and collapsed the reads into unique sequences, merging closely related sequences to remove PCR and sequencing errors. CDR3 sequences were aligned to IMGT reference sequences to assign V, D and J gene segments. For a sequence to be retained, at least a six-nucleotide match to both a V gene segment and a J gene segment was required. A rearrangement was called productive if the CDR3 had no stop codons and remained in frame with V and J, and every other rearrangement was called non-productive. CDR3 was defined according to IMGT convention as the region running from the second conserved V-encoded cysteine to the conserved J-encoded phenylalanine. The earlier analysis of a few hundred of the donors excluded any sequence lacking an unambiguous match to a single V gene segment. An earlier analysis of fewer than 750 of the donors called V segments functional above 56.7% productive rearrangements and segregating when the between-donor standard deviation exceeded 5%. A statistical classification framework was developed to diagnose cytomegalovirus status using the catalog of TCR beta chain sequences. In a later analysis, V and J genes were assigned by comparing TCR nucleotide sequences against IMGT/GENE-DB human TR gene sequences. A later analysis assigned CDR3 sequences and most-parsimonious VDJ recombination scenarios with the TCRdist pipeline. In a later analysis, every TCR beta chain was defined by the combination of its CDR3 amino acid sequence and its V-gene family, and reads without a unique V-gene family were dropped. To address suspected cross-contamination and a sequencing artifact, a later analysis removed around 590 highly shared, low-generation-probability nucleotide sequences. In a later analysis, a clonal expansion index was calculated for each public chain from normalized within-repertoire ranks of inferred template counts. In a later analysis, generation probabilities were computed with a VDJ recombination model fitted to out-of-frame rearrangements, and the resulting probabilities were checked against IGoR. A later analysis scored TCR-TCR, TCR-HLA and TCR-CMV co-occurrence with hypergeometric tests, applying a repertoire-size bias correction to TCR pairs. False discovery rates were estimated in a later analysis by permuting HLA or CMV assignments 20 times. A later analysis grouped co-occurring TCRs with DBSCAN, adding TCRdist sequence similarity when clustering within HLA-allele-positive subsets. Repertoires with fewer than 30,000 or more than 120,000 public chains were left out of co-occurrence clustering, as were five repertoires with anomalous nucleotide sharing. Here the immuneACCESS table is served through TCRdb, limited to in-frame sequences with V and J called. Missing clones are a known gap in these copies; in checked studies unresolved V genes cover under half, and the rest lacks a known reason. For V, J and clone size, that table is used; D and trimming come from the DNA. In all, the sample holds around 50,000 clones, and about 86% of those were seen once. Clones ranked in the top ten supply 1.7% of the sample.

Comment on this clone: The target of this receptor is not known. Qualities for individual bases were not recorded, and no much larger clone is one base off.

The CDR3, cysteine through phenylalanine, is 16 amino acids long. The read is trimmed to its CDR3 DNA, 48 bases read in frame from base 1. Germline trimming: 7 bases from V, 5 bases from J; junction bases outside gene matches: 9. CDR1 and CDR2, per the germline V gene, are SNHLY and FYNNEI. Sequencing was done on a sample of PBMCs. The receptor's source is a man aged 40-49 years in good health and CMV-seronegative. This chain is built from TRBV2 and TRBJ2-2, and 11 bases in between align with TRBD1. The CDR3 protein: CASTIWDRGWTGELFF. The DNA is TGTGCCAGCACAATTTGGGACAGGGGGTGGACCGGGGAGCTGTTTTTT.